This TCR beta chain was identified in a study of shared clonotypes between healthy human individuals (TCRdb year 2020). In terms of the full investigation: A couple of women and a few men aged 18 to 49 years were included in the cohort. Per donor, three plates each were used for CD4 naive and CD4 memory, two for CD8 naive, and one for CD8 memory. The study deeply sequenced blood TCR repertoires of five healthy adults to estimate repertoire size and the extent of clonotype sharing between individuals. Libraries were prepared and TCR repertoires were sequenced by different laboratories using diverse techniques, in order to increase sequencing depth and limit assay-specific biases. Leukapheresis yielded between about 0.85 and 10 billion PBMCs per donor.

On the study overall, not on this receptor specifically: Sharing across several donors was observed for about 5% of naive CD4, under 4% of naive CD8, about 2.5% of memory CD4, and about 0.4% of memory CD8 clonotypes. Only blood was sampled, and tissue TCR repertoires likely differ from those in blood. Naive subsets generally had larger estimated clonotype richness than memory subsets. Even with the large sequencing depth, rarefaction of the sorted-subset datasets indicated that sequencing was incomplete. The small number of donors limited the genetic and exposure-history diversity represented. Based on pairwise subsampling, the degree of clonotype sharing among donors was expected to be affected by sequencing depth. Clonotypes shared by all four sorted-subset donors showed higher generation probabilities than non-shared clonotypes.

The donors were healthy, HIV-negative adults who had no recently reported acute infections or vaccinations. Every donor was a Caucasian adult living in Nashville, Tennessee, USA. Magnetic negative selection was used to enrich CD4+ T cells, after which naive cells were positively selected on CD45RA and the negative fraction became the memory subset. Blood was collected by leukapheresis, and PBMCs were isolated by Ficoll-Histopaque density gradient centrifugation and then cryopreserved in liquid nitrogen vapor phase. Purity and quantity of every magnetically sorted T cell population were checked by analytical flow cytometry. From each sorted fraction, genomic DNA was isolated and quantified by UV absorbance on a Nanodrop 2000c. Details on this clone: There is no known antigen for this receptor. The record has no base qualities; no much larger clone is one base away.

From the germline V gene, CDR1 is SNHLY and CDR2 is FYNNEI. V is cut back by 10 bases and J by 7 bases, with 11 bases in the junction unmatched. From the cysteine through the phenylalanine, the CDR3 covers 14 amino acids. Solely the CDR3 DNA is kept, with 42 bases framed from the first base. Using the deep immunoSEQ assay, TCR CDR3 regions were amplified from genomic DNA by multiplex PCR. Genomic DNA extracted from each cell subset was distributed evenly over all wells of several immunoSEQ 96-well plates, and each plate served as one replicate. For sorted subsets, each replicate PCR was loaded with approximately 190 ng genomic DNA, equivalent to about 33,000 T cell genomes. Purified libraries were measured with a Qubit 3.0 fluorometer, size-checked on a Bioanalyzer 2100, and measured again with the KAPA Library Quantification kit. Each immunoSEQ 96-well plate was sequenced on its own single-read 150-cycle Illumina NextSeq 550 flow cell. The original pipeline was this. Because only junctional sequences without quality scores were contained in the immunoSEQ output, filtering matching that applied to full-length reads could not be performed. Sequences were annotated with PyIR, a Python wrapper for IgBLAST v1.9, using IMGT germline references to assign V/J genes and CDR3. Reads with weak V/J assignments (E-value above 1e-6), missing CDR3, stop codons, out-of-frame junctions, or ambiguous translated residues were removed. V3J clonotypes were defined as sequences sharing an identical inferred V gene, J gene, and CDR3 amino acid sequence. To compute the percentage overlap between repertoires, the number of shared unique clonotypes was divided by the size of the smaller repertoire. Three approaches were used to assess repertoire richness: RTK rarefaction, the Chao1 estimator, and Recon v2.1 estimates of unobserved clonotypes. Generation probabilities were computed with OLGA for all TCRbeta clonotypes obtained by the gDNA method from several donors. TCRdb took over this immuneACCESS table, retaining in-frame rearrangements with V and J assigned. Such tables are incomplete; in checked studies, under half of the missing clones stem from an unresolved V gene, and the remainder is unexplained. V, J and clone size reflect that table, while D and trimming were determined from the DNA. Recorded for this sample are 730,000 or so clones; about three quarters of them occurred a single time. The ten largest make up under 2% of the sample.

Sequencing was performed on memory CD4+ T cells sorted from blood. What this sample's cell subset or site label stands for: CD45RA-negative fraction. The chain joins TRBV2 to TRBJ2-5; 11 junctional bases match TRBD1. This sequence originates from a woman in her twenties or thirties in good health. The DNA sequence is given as TGTGCCACCTGGACAGGGGGCGGCTATGGGACCCAGTACTTC. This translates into CATWTGGGYGTQYF.